The 15 T cell receptor beta chains in this list originate from one sample, sequenced in a study of cytomegalovirus exposure and HLA in healthy donors. Both 60 Vbeta primers and 13 Jbeta primers went into the PCR. Profiling relied on immunoSEQ multiplex PCR, and the TCRdb table lists in-frame clones only, not all of them. The sample carries around 150,000 clones, less than 85% recorded once. Input material: PBMCs. These receptors were collected from a man in his forties or fifties in good health and CMV-seronegative.

The genes are TRBV7-9 and TRBJ2-1, with 8 bases aligning to TRBD2. V lost 5 bases, J lost 8 bases, and 5 bases stayed unmatched. The germline V gene encodes CDR1 SEHNR and CDR2 FQNEAQ (reference sequence). The CDR3 has 13 amino acids. CDR3: CASSPGGGYEQFF. The CDR3 DNA is TGTGCCAGCAGCCCCGGGGGGGGGTATGAGCAGTTCTTC.

CDR3 nucleotides: TGTGCCAGTAGTATACTTAGCAAGGGAGCGGGAGGGCCTCGGGATGAGCAGTTCTTC. Its protein product is CASSILSKGAGGPRDEQFF. The V and J genes are TRBV19 and TRBJ2-1; the match to TRBD2 covers 10 bases. V dropped 2 bases and J dropped 8; count of bases not matched to a gene: 18. The CDR3 loop spans 19 amino acids. CDR1 and CDR2 from the germline V gene are LNHDA and SQIVND (reference sequence).

This clone was detected once. The chain joins TRBV2 to TRBJ2-4; the D gene is possibly TRBD1 (7 bases). The CDR3 covers 12 residues. The germline V gene has CDR1 SNHLY and CDR2 FYNNEI. Trimming cost V 7 bases and J 12 bases, with 16 bases left between them. CDR3 bases: TGTGCCAGCACAATGGGGCAGGGGGGTCAGTACTTC. Amino acid sequence: CASTMGQGGQYF.

Of note for this clone: It is likely a read error, because the conserved phenylalanine at the end of the CDR3 is missing. Because the CDR3's place on the DNA is in doubt, the DNA is left out and the CDR3 is given as listed by TCRdb. The CDR3 sequence is CASSQAMGTAALV. The gene calls are TRBV4-1 and TRBJ1-4; the table's D gene call, TRBD1, was not cross checked with the DNA. Germline CDR1 reads MGHRA; CDR2 reads YSYEKL. The CDR3 comprises 13 residues, both ends counted.

The gene calls are TRBV9 and TRBJ2-1; TRBD2 agrees at 7 bases. V shed 3 bases, J shed 0 bases, and the junction held 3 bases outside the gene matches. This CDR3 has 15 amino acids. The germline V gene encodes CDR1 SGDLS and CDR2 YYNGEE. The CDR3 loop is CASSEAGSSYNEQFF. The CDR3 nucleotides read TGTGCCAGCAGCGAAGCGGGAAGCTCCTACAATGAGCAGTTCTTC.

This clone was observed a single time. The chain combines TRBV4-2 with TRBJ2-3, with 8 nucleotides matching TRBD2. In germline, CDR1 is LGHNA, CDR2 YNFKEQ. V gave up 0 bases and J gave up 2 bases; unmatched junction bases: 13. The length of the CDR3 is 19 residues. The CDR3 spells CASSQDPPYLAGSTDTQYF. DNA for the CDR3: TGTGCCAGCAGCCAAGATCCCCCTTATTTAGCGGGGTCCACAGATACGCAGTATTTT.

This sequence joins TRBV19 and TRBJ2-2, with D maybe TRBD2 (5 bases). V shed 4 bases and J shed 4 bases, with 13 bases lying between them. Germline CDR1 LNHDA, CDR2 SQIVND (reference sequence). The CDR3 extends over 15 amino acids. The CDR3 nucleotides are TGTGCCAGTAGTACTAAGAGGGTAGCCACCGGGGAGCTGTTTTTT. It codes for CASSTKRVATGELFF. The variable domain in full, completed from reference TRBV19 and TRBJ2-2, reads DGGITQSPKYLFRKEGQNVTLSCEQNLNHDAMYWYRQDPGQGLRLIYYSQIVNDFQKGDIAEGYSVSREKKESFPLTVTSAQKNPTAFYLCASSTKRVATGELFFGEGSRLTVL.

V and J are TRBV28 and TRBJ2-5; no definite D call. The J call could be wrong; TRBJ2-7 is a better fit for the DNA end. Germline lookup yields CDR1 MDHEN and CDR2 SYDVKM. There are 14 residues in the CDR3. CDR3 loop: CASSSSPGRAEQYF. CDR3 DNA: TGTGCCAGCAGTTCCTCCCCTGGGCGTGCCGAGCAGTACTTC.

The CDR3 here is CASSHSGGPGREYF. Here the CDR3 DNA reads TGTGCCAGCAGCCACAGCGGGGGCCCCGGGAGAGAGTACTTC. The chain links TRBV5-6 to TRBJ2-5; 8 nucleotides align to TRBD2. The CDR3 is 14 residues long. CDR1 is SGHDT, CDR2 YYEEEE, per germline. Unmatched junction bases numbered 14, after V lost 4 bases and J lost 12 bases.

This clone was counted a single time. The genes are TRBV27 and TRBJ2-7; 11 nucleotides line up with TRBD2. CDR1 is MNHEY and CDR2 is SMNVEV in the germline V gene (reference sequence). The V and J ends lost 4 bases and 5 bases, in that order; junction bases with no gene match: 7. The length of the CDR3 is 15 residues. As DNA, the CDR3 is TGTGCCAGCAGTTCCCCGACTAGCGGGAACCACGAGCAGTACTTC. Its translation: CASSSPTSGNHEQYF.

J is TRBJ1-4 and V is TRBV4-1; TRBD1 might be the D (5 bases). Germline V gene data show CDR1 as MGHRA and CDR2 as YSYEKL. This CDR3 spans 15 amino acids. The V end was cut by 5 bases, the J end by 2 bases, with 12 bases between. For the CDR3, the DNA is TGCGCCAGCAGCGTGCCGCGGGGCACTAATGAAAAACTGTTTTTT. Its translation is CASSVPRGTNEKLFF.

CDR3 coding DNA: TGTGCCTGGAGTGTACTTGGAGGCTCTAGCACAGATACGCAGTATTTT. This codes for CAWSVLGGSSTDTQYF. V gene TRBV30 combines with J gene TRBJ2-3, with D possibly matching TRBD2 (5 bases). Germline V CDR1 and CDR2: GTSNPN, SVGIG (reference sequence). This CDR3 comprises 16 residues. V lost 0 bases and J lost 0, with 13 bases in between.

The J gene is TRBJ2-7, the V gene TRBV6-5; perhaps TRBD2 as D (5 bases). Germline V gene sequence: CDR1 MNHEY, CDR2 SVGAGI. The CDR3 length is 15 residues. The V end was cut by 2 bases, the J end by 0 bases, with 11 bases between. The CDR3 DNA reads TGTGCCAGCAGTTACGGCGGAGGTTACTCCTACGAGCAGTACTTC. Translating gives CASSYGGGYSYEQYF.

This clone was detected only a few times. The chain uses TRBV7-9 and TRBJ1-2; D gene ambiguous. Germline V CDR1 and CDR2: SEHNR, FQNEAQ (reference sequence). The ends were cut back, 4 bases at V and 4 bases at J, with 10 bases in the middle. The length of the CDR3 is 13 residues. The DNA for the CDR3 is TGTGCCAGCAGCTCGGGATTGGCCTATGGCTACACCTTC. This codes for CASSSGLAYGYTF.

As concerns this clone: An end of the junction differs from the germline gene, which may be a read error. The J gene is TRBJ2-7, the V gene TRBV7-8; tentative D call: TRBD1 (5 bases). The germline V gene encodes CDR1 SGHVS and CDR2 FQNEAQ. CDR3 length: 18 residues. Here the CDR3 reads CASSLPPSGQGSSYEQYF. DNA of the CDR3: TGTGCCAGTAGCTTACCCCCGTCGGGCCAGGGAAGCTCCTACGAGCAGTACTTC.